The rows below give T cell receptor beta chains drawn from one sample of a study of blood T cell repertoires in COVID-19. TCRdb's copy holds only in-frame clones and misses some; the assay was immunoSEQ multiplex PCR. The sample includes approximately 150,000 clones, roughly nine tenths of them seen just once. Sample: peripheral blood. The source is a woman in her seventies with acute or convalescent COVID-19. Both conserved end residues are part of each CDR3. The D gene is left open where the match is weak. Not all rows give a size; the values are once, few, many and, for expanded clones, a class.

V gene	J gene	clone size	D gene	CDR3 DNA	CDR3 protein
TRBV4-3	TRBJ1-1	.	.	TGCGCCAGCAGCCGACTGGGGCAGGGCACTGAAGCTTTCTTT	CASSRLGQGTEAFF
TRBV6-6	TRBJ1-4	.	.	TGTGCCAGCAGCCCCCGAGGCGCAACTAATGAAAAACTGTTTTTT	CASSPRGATNEKLFF
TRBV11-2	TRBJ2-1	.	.	TGTGCCAGCAGCTCCCGGACTTTAGAGCAGTTCTTC	CASSSRTLEQFF
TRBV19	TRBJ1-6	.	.	TGTGCCAGTAGTATAGGACCGGGACAAAATAATTCACCCCTCCACTTT	CASSIGPGQNNSPLHF
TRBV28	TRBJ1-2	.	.	TGTGCCAGCAGTTTAGGTTGGCGGAACCGAGCCACTACTAACTATGGCTACACCTTC	CASSLGWRNRATTNYGYTF
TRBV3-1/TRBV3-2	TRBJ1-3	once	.	TGTGCCAGCAGCCAATCGGCCGGAGTATCTGGAAACACCATATATTTT	CASSQSAGVSGNTIYF
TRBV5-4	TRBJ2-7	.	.	TGTGCCAGCAGCCTCCAAAAAGCAGGGGTCGAGCAGTACTTC	CASSLQKAGVEQYF
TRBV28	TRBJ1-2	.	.	TGTGCCAGCAGAGAGGACAGTAGCTATGGCTACACCTTC	CASREDSSYGYTF
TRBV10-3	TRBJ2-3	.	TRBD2	TGTGCCATCAGTGAGGAGGGACTAGCGGGTGCAGATACGCAGTATTTT	CAISEEGLAGADTQYF
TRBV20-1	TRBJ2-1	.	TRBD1	TGCAGTGCTAGTGCCTCACAGGGGCTCGCTTACAATGAGCAGTTCTTC	CSASASQGLAYNEQFF
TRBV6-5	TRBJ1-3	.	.	TGTGCCAGCAGTTACTCTGCAGGGGCTGGAAACACCATATATTTT	CASSYSAGAGNTIYF
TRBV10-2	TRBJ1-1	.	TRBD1	TGCGCCAGCAGTGAATGGGACAGGGCCGTAGGAGCTTTCTTT	CASSEWDRAVGAFF
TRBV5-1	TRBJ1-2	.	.	TGCGCCAGCAGCTCCCAGACAGTGCCACCCGTTGGCTATGGCTACACCTTC	CASSSQTVPPVGYGYTF
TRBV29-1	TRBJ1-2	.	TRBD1	TGCAGCGTTGATCGGAACAGGGGTGGCTACACCTTC	CSVDRNRGGYTF
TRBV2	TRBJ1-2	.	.	TGTGCCAGCAGTGCCCGAAGCACTAACTATGGCTACACCTTC	CASSARSTNYGYTF
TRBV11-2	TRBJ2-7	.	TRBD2	TGTGCCAGCAGCGCATTAGCGGGAGACGGATACGAGCAGTACTTC	CASSALAGDGYEQYF
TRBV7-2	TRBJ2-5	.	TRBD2	TGTGCCAGCAGCTTATTAGCGGGAGGTTTAGAGACCCAGTACTTC	CASSLLAGGLETQYF
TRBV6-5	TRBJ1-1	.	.	TGTGCCAGCAGTTACACACCGCCGCGAGGGAGCACTGAAGCTTTCTTT	CASSYTPPRGSTEAFF
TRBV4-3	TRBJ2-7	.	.	TGCGCCAGCAGCCAAGGTGTGTCGGGTGAGACTTACGAGCAGTACTTC	CASSQGVSGETYEQYF
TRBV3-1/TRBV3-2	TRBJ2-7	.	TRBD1	TGTGCCAGCAGTCGGGGACAGGGAACGTACGAGCAGTACTTC	CASSRGQGTYEQYF
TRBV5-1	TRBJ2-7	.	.	TGCGCCAGTAGCTCCGGCGAGGGGGTGTACGAGCAGTACTTC	CASSSGEGVYEQYF
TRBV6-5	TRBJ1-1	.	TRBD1	TGTGCCAGCAGTTACCGGGACAGGCCCCGGGTTTTCTTT	CASSYRDRPRVFF
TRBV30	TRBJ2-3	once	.	TGTGCCTGGAGGGGGGACAATGAAGATACGCAGTATTTT	CAWRGDNEDTQYF
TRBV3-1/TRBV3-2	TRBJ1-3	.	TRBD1	TGTGCCAGCAGCTTACAGGGGGCGCGAGGAAACACCATATATTTT	CASSLQGARGNTIYF
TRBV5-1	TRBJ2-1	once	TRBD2	TGCGCCAGCAGCCCCGGAGCCGGGAGGGGGAATGAGCAGTTCTTC	CASSPGAGRGNEQFF
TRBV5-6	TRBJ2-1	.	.	TGTGCCAGCAGCTTGGTGGCGATGGGGGGATGGTATGAGCAGTTCTTC	CASSLVAMGGWYEQFF
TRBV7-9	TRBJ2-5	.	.	TGTGCCAGCAGCTTAGAGTTCAGGGTAGGCGAGACCCAGTACTTC	CASSLEFRVGETQYF
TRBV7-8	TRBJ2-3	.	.	TGTGCCAGCAGCCCACACTTAACAGGGCCCCTTGTAAGCACAGATACGCAGTATTTT	CASSPHLTGPLVSTDTQYF
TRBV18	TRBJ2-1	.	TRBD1	TGTGCCAGCTCACGGGGACAGGTATATGAGCAGTTCTTC	CASSRGQVYEQFF